This T cell receptor beta chain was recovered during a study of blood T cell repertoires in COVID-19. This clone was seen a single time. There are 16 residues in the CDR3. Germline CDR1 reads WNHNN; CDR2 reads SYGVQD (reference sequence). The V gene lost 5 bases and the J gene lost 9 bases, with 20 bases spanning the gap. Some clones are missing from TCRdb's copy, which holds only in-frame ones; the method was immunoSEQ multiplex PCR. The sample has roughly 360,000 clones, around four fifths seen once. Sample: PBMCs or T cells enriched from blood (not recorded which). The receptor comes from a woman aged 45-59 years who had recovered from COVID-19. V is TRBV10-1 and J is TRBJ1-6; TRBD1 might be the D (6 bases). The CDR3 here is CASSIPIGGLISPLHF. For the CDR3, the DNA is TGCGCCAGCAGTATCCCCATTGGGGGCTTAATTTCACCCCTCCACTTT.